One and the same sample provided the 23 T cell receptor beta chains below, sequenced in a study of T cells after yellow fever vaccination. From the 5' RACE reads, TCRdb called clonotypes with MiXCR, one entry per CDR3 protein. Of fewer than 500,000 distinct CDR3 sequences detected, under 20% appear once; the ten largest clones hold 15% to 20%. Sequenced material: PBMCs, taken before the yellow fever booster vaccination. The receptors shown here come from a man younger than 35 who received the YFV17D yellow fever vaccine.

This clonotype was seen a few times. The rearrangement uses TRBV6-6 and TRBJ2-1; no clear D. With 2 bases removed from V and 5 bases from J, the gap between germline ends came to 7 bases. The CDR3 loop spans 13 amino acids. Germline loops: CDR1 MNHNY, CDR2 SVGAGI (reference sequence). The CDR3 region has the DNA TGTGCCAGCAGTTACGGTAGAAACAATGAGCAGTTCTTC. It yields the protein CASSYGRNNEQFF.

The V call is TRBV7-9, the J call TRBJ1-2; 8 bases agree with TRBD1. Germline CDR1 reads SEHNR; CDR2 reads FQNEAQ (reference sequence). V was pared by 2 bases and J by 7 bases, with 15 bases of the junction left unmatched. The CDR3 covers 17 residues. In nucleotides, the CDR3 is TGTGCCAGCAGCTTACGCCCCGTCCGGAGACAGGGGAGTGGCTACACCTTC. Amino acid sequence: CASSLRPVRRQGSGYTF.

The rearrangement links TRBV25-1 to TRBJ2-2; D is possibly TRBD1 (6 bases). From germline, CDR1 is MGHDK and CDR2 SYGVNS. The V end lost 1 base, the J end lost 5 bases, and 17 bases lay between the germline ends. The CDR3 sequence is 17 residues long. DNA of the CDR3: TGTGCCAGCAGTGAATCAGGGGTTTGGAGACGAACCGGGGAGCTGTTTTTT. This sequence encodes CASSESGVWRRTGELFF.

The chain's CDR3 is CASTSGTGKGEQFF. CDR3 in DNA: TGTGCCAGCACCTCGGGGACAGGGAAGGGGGAGCAGTTCTTC. The V gene is TRBV2, the J gene TRBJ2-1; 9 bases fit TRBD1. Germline CDR1 SNHLY, CDR2 FYNNEI. With V trimmed by 7 bases and J by 10 bases, 11 bases remained unmatched. The CDR3 totals 14 residues.

This clonotype has a handful of counts. The V and J genes are TRBV7-2 and TRBJ2-3; 13 nucleotides agree with TRBD2. V was pared by 7 bases and J by 3 bases, with 10 bases of the junction left unmatched. CDR1 is SGHTA, CDR2 FQGNSA, per germline. This CDR3 region has 17 residues. In nucleotides, the CDR3 is TGTGCCAGCAATCCCGGGACTAGCGGGGTACAGACAGATACGCAGTATTTT. This translates into CASNPGTSGVQTDTQYF.

The chain joins TRBV12-5 to TRBJ1-5, with no clear D. From germline, CDR1 is LGHNT and CDR2 FRNRAP. V dropped 0 bases and J dropped 4 bases, with 13 bases sitting between them. The CDR3 spans 16 residues. The DNA of the CDR3 is TGTGCTAGTGGTTTGGTTGTCAGGAATAAGAATCAGCCCCAGCATTTT. This codes for CASGLVVRNKNQPQHF. The variable domain in full, completed from reference TRBV12-5 and TRBJ1-5, reads DARVTQTPRHKVTEMGQEVTMRCQPILGHNTVFWYRQTMMQGLELLAYFRNRAPLDDSGMPKDRFSAEMPDATLATLKIQPSEPRDSAVYFCASGLVVRNKNQPQHFGDGTRLSIL.

This clonotype has a handful of counts. V usage is TRBV5-4 and J usage is TRBJ2-7; D ambiguous. The CDR3 is 13 residues long. Trimming left V 1 base short and J 1 base short, with 6 bases between. The germline V gene has CDR1 SGHNT and CDR2 YYREEE (reference sequence). The CDR3 DNA follows: TGTGCCAGCAGCTTGCGGCATTCCTACGAGCAGTACTTC. It encodes CASSLRHSYEQYF.

Only a few counts were recorded for this clonotype. J is TRBJ1-5 and V is TRBV7-2, with D uncertain. Trimming removed 1 base from V and 0 bases from J, with 10 bases in between. The CDR3 sequence is 16 residues long. Germline CDR1 is SGHTA and CDR2 is FQGNSA. The CDR3 DNA follows: TGTGCCAGCAGCTTAGGGGCGGGTTATAGCAATCAGCCCCAGCATTTT. Protein: CASSLGAGYSNQPQHF.

The chain couples TRBV30 to TRBJ2-3; D remains unclear. This CDR3 comprises 14 residues. Germline loops: CDR1 GTSNPN, CDR2 SVGIG (reference sequence). Trimming left V 5 bases short and J 0 bases short, with 12 bases between. The CDR3 here is CAWAPTWSTDTQYF. The CDR3 DNA reads as TGTGCCTGGGCTCCGACTTGGAGCACAGATACGCAGTATTTT. Variable domain in full (rest from reference TRBV30 and TRBJ2-3): SQTIHQWPATLVQPVGSPLSLECTVEGTSNPNLYWYRQAAGRGLQLLFYSVGIGQISSEVPQNLSASRPQDRQFILSSKKLLLSDSGFYLCAWAPTWSTDTQYFGPGTRLTVL.

The V and J genes are TRBV9 and TRBJ2-2; D not certain. Trimming took off 4 bases at V and 3 bases at J, with 13 bases between the two ends. This CDR3 spans 15 amino acids. Germline V gene lookup returns CDR1 SGDLS and CDR2 YYNGEE. The CDR3 here is CASSPRRTYTGELFF. CDR3 nucleotides: TGTGCCAGCAGCCCCCGACGGACGTACACCGGGGAGCTGTTTTTT.

This clonotype was picked up a small number of times. The rearrangement joins TRBV4-1 to TRBJ2-7, with TRBD1 matching 11 bases. V trimming: 4 bases; J trimming: 5 bases; junction bases outside the gene matches: 4. The CDR3 length is 14 residues. CDR1 is MGHRA, CDR2 YSYEKL, per germline. The CDR3 reads CASSRGQGVDEQYF. The CDR3 DNA reads as TGCGCCAGCAGCCGGGGACAGGGGGTCGACGAGCAGTACTTC.

This clonotype was counted a few times. The chain couples TRBV20-1 to TRBJ1-6; 9 bases line up with TRBD1. From germline, CDR1 is DFQATT and CDR2 SNEGSKA (reference sequence). The ends lost 0 bases at V and 10 bases at J; junction bases unmatched: 13. CDR3 length: 17 residues. This CDR3 reads CSARDSFGTGFVSPLHF. The CDR3 DNA reads TGCAGTGCTAGAGATAGTTTCGGGACAGGGTTTGTCTCACCCCTCCACTTT.

This clonotype turned up a few times. The J gene is TRBJ2-1, the V gene TRBV5-1; 12 nucleotides agree with TRBD1. The CDR3 is 19 residues long. The V gene end was trimmed by 5 bases and the J gene end by 7 bases; junction bases not matched to a gene: 19. Germline V lookup: CDR1 SGHRS, CDR2 YFSETQ. DNA of the CDR3: TGCGCCAGCAGGAGTTGGGACAGGGGGCGATTATTTTCATGGAATGAGCAGTTCTTC. Amino acid sequence: CASRSWDRGRLFSWNEQFF.

The sample holds a few counts of this clonotype. In DNA, the CDR3 is TGCGCCAGCAGCCCAACGGAGACAGTGAACACTGAAGCTTTCTTT. Protein sequence: CASSPTETVNTEAFF. The V call is TRBV5-1, the J call TRBJ1-1; D is possibly TRBD1 (5 bases). Per germline, CDR1 SGHRS and CDR2 YFSETQ. This CDR3 has 15 residues. V dropped 4 bases and J dropped 0 bases, with 13 bases sitting between them.

This rearrangement joins TRBV29-1 to TRBJ2-6, with 8 bases aligning to TRBD1. V lost 3 bases and J lost 0; bases outside the gene matches: 7. The germline V gene encodes CDR1 SQVTM and CDR2 ANQGSEA. The CDR3 extends over 17 amino acids. CDR3 protein: CSVDGQGGSSGANVLTF. The CDR3 region has the DNA TGCAGCGTTGACGGACAGGGTGGTTCCTCTGGGGCCAACGTCCTGACTTTC.

This clonotype appeared a few times. The chain carries TRBV5-5 and TRBJ2-7, with D perhaps matching TRBD2 (6 bases). The CDR3 spans 14 residues. Trimming took 3 bases from V and 10 from J, leaving 20 bases between them. Germline V CDR1 and CDR2: SGHKS, YYEKEE (reference sequence). CDR3 nucleotides: TGTGCCAGCAGCTCTGATGGGACTTACGATCCACAGTACTTC. Amino acids: CASSSDGTYDPQYF.

This clonotype was seen a handful of times. This chain joins TRBV7-3 and TRBJ1-1; 7 bases map to TRBD1. This CDR3 has 14 residues. In germline, CDR1 is SGHTA, CDR2 FQGTGA. The trim removed 5 bases at V and 3 bases at J, leaving 6 bases unmatched. CDR3 loop: CASSPQGGDTEAFF. The CDR3 coding sequence is TGTGCCAGCAGCCCCCAGGGGGGAGACACTGAAGCTTTCTTT. Variable domain in full (rest from reference TRBV7-3 and TRBJ1-1): GAGVSQTPSNKVTEKGKYVELRCDPISGHTALYWYRQSLGQGPEFLIYFQGTGAADDSGLPNDRFFAVRPEGSVSTLKIQRTERGDSAVYLCASSPQGGDTEAFFGQGTRLTVV.

This clonotype was observed a handful of times. The rearrangement joins TRBV12-3 or TRBV12-4 to TRBJ2-7; 10 bases fit TRBD1. V shed 6 bases and J 11 bases; nucleotides not matched to a gene: 4. The CDR3 totals 11 residues. The CDR3: CASSRGQGKYF. CDR3 DNA: TGTGCCAGCAGCAGGGGACAGGGGAAGTACTTC.

This clonotype has just a few counts. The CDR3 DNA sequence: TGCAGCGTTGCTAGGGGCACCTACAATGAGCAGTTCTTC. Translating it yields CSVARGTYNEQFF. The V and J genes are TRBV29-1 and TRBJ2-1, with D tentatively TRBD1 (5 bases). There are 13 residues in the CDR3. The germline V and J ends were trimmed by 4 bases and 2 bases, with 9 bases remaining between them. Germline V gives CDR1 SQVTM, CDR2 ANQGSEA.

The chain joins TRBV20-1 to TRBJ2-3, with TRBD2 matching over 7 bases. CDR1 is DFQATT, CDR2 SNEGSKA, per germline (reference sequence). The CDR3 length is 14 residues. V gave up 6 bases and J gave up 7 bases; unmatched junction bases: 13. The CDR3 protein is CSALHSGITNTQYF. CDR3 nucleotide sequence: TGCAGTGCCCTGCACAGCGGGATCACTAATACGCAGTATTTT.

The chain has TRBV12-3 or TRBV12-4 and TRBJ2-7; 7 bases are shared with TRBD2. The CDR3 runs to 14 residues. V shed 2 bases and J 4 bases; nucleotides not matched to a gene: 5. CDR3 in DNA: TGTGCCAGCAGTTTAATGCGGGGACTATACGAGCAGTACTTC. It is translated as CASSLMRGLYEQYF.

V is TRBV7-6 and J is TRBJ2-1, with TRBD2 identical over 10 bases. This CDR3 has 16 amino acids. CDR1 and CDR2 from the germline V gene are SGHVS and FNYEAQ. Losses at the gene ends were 3 bases for V and 9 bases for J; bases not matched to a gene: 11. The CDR3 here is CASSFGLAVLRGEQFF. CDR3 nucleotide sequence: TGTGCCAGCAGCTTTGGACTAGCGGTCCTTAGGGGTGAGCAGTTCTTC.

The chain carries TRBV27 and TRBJ2-5; no definite D call. This CDR3 comprises 12 residues. Trimming removed 6 bases at V and 4 bases at J, with 9 bases between. CDR1 is MNHEY and CDR2 is SMNVEV in the germline V gene (reference sequence). The chain's CDR3 is CASRAVGETQYF. The CDR3 bases are TGTGCCAGCAGGGCGGTGGGAGAGACCCAGTACTTC.